This is a list of T cell receptor beta chains from one sample in a study of breast tumors, draining lymph nodes, adjacent tissues. In TCRdb, the multiplex PCR reads were re-called with MiXCR into one record per CDR3 protein. The data contain about 80,000 distinct CDR3 sequences, roughly a fifth of them singletons. Sequences were obtained from axillary lymph node tissue. The receptors stem from a female donor with breast cancer. Some clones in this sample may be carry-over from other donors' samples. The CDR3 runs from the conserved cysteine through the conserved F or W. The order of the fields is J gene, D gene, clone size, V gene, CDR3 DNA, CDR3 protein. The D gene is left open where the match is weak. The size of a clone is reported for some rows only, either as once, few or many, or as a class for expanded clones.

TRBJ2-1 | TRBD2 | many | TRBV7-3 | TGTGCCAGCAGCCCGGCCTCGGGACTAGCGGGCTACAATGAGCAGTTCTTC | CASSPASGLAGYNEQFF
TRBJ1-3 | . | many | TRBV20-1 | TGCAGTGCTAGAGCCGCGGGAAATAGTCGGGACACCATATATTTT | CSARAAGNSRDTIYF
TRBJ2-2 | TRBD2 | many | TRBV19 | TGTGCCAGTCGACTAGCGGGTAACACCGGGGAGCTGTTTTTT | CASRLAGNTGELFF
TRBJ1-3 | . | many | TRBV20-1 | TGCAGTGCTCCTAATCCAAAGCCCTCTGGAAACACCATATATTTT | CSAPNPKPSGNTIYF
TRBJ1-4 | TRBD1 | many | TRBV12-3/TRBV12-4 | TGTGCCAGCAGTTTAGGGGCCCGACAGGGTGCTAATGAAAAACTGTTTTTT | CASSLGARQGANEKLFF
TRBJ1-2 | TRBD1 | many | TRBV7-3 | TGTGCCAGCAGCTTAAACGGGCCCGGGACAGGAAATGGCTACACCTTC | CASSLNGPGTGNGYTF
TRBJ1-5 | TRBD1 | many | TRBV19 | TGTGCCAGTAGTATCGGGACAGGAGGGCCTCTGCCCCAGCATTTT | CASSIGTGGPLPQHF
TRBJ1-2 | . | few | TRBV28 | TGTGCCAGCAGCCATATGAACTATGGCTACACCTTC | CASSHMNYGYTF
TRBJ2-7 | . | many | TRBV6-5 | TGTGCCAGCAGTCAATTCTGGGGGGCCTCCTACGAGCAGTACTTC | CASSQFWGASYEQYF
TRBJ1-5 | . | many | TRBV24-1 | TGTGCCACCAGTGATGTCGGGCAGCTCAATCAGCCCCAGCATTTT | CATSDVGQLNQPQHF
TRBJ1-2 | . | few | TRBV28 | TGTGCCAGCAGGGGGGCTCCTTCCTATGGCTACACCTTC | CASRGAPSYGYTF
TRBJ1-2 | TRBD1 | many | TRBV7-2 | TGTGCCAGCAGCTTCTCCGGACAGGGTGCTAACTATGGCTACACCTTC | CASSFSGQGANYGYTF
TRBJ2-3 | TRBD1 | . | TRBV5-4 | TGTGCCGGCAGCCAGGGACAGAGCACAGATACGCAGTATTTT | CAGSQGQSTDTQYF
TRBJ2-2 | . | few | TRBV3-1 | TGTGCCAGCAGCCCCTTAGGGGGGCACACCGGGGAGCTGTTTTTT | CASSPLGGHTGELFF
TRBJ1-4 | . | once | TRBV30 | TGTGCCTGGAGTCCACAGACCGGGAGAAAACTGTTTTTT | CAWSPQTGRKLFF
TRBJ2-6 | TRBD1 | once | TRBV4-2 | TGTGCCAGCAGCCAGCAGGGGACAGTTCCCTACTCTGGGGCCAACGTCCTGACTTTC | CASSQQGTVPYSGANVLTF
TRBJ2-2 | . | many | TRBV6-5 | TGTGCCAGCAGACCCGGGTTGGGGGACACCGGGGAGCTGTTTTTT | CASRPGLGDTGELFF
TRBJ2-5 | . | many | TRBV12-3/TRBV12-4 | TGTGCCAGCAGCCTGGGGGCGGGCGGTGAGACCCAGTACTTC | CASSLGAGGETQYF
TRBJ2-7 | . | many | TRBV11-2 | TGTGCCAGCAGTTCGGCCTACGAGCAGTACTTC | CASSSAYEQYF
TRBJ2-7 | . | many | TRBV5-6 | TGTGCCAGCAGCATCCGGTTGGGGGCGAGAGACTACGAGCAGTACTTC | CASSIRLGARDYEQYF
TRBJ1-4 | TRBD1 | many | TRBV7-7 | TGTGCTAGCAGCTTAGGACAGGGGGGTAATGAAAAACTGTTTTTT | CASSLGQGGNEKLFF
TRBJ1-5 | . | many | TRBV7-8 | TGTGCCAGCAGCTTAGTCGCGGACTATAGCAATCAGCCCCAGCATTTT | CASSLVADYSNQPQHF
TRBJ1-2 | TRBD1 | many | TRBV7-8 | TGTGCCAGCAGCTTAGTGGCCGAGACAGGGAACCATGGCTACACCTTC | CASSLVAETGNHGYTF
TRBJ2-5 | . | . | TRBV6-2/TRBV6-3 | TGTGCCGGCAGGCAAACAGGATTCGGGGAGACCCAGTACTTC | CAGRQTGFGETQYF
TRBJ1-3 | . | many | TRBV6-1 | TGTGCCAGCAGTGAAGCTTGGGGCCGCTCTGGAAACACCATATATTTT | CASSEAWGRSGNTIYF
TRBJ1-4 | TRBD1 | few | TRBV18 | TGTGCCAGCTCACCGAGGGGACAGGGCAATGAAAAACTGTTTTTT | CASSPRGQGNEKLFF
TRBJ2-2 | . | many | TRBV9 | TGTGCCAGCAGCGTGGACTTATTAAACACCGGGGAGCTGTTTTTT | CASSVDLLNTGELFF
TRBJ2-3 | . | few | TRBV4-1 | TGCGCCAGCAAGAGCCTGGACAGCGGGACTGCTAGCACAGATACGCAGTATTTT | CASKSLDSGTASTDTQYF
TRBJ2-5 | . | many | TRBV3-1 | TGTGCCAGCAGCCAAGGTTCCACCTTGGCAGCCCAAGAGACCCAGTACTTC | CASSQGSTLAAQETQYF
TRBJ2-1 | . | many | TRBV9 | TGTGCCAGCAGCGTAGATGCAAGGGATGAGCAGTTCTTC | CASSVDARDEQFF
TRBJ2-5 | . | many | TRBV4-2 | TGTGCCAGCAGCCAAGAGGGGGCCGGAGAGGAGACCCAGTACTTC | CASSQEGAGEETQYF
TRBJ2-3 | TRBD2 | many | TRBV9 | TGTGCCAGCAGCGCGGGACTAGGCACAGATACGCAGTATTTT | CASSAGLGTDTQYF
TRBJ1-6 | . | many | TRBV4-1 | TGCGCCAGCAGCCAAGAGGGCAGGGGTAATTCACCCCTCCACTTT | CASSQEGRGNSPLHF
TRBJ2-7 | . | few | TRBV28 | TGTGCCAGCAGTTCCCCACGGACCGCTGCCTACGAGCAGTACTTC | CASSSPRTAAYEQYF
TRBJ2-2 | . | . | TRBV5-4 | TGTGCCAGCAGCCAGCCGCCAGGGTCCGGGGAGCTGTTTTTT | CASSQPPGSGELFF
TRBJ2-7 | . | many | TRBV6-1 | TGTGCCAGCAGGAGGACAGCCTACGAGCAGTACTTC | CASRRTAYEQYF
TRBJ2-7 | . | many | TRBV28 | TGTGCCAGCAGTTCCTATTCAATCTACGAGCAGTACTTC | CASSSYSIYEQYF
TRBJ2-4 | . | . | TRBV6-2/TRBV6-3 | TGTGCCAGCAGTCGGGGTTCTCCCAAAAACATTCAGTACTTC | CASSRGSPKNIQYF
TRBJ1-3 | . | many | TRBV6-1 | TGTGCCAGCAGTGGGGGTGAACAGTTTGGAAACACCATATATTTT | CASSGGEQFGNTIYF
TRBJ1-5 | . | . | TRBV3-1 | TGTGCCAGCAGCCAGGGGGTAAGAAATCAGCCCCAGCATTTT | CASSQGVRNQPQHF
TRBJ2-1 | . | many | TRBV4-1 | TGCGCCAGCAGCCAAGACGCCGGGACAGAGCAGTTCTTC | CASSQDAGTEQFF
TRBJ2-3 | . | many | TRBV20-1 | TGCAGTCCGAGGGGGGAGGGGGATACGCAGTATTTT | CSPRGEGDTQYF
TRBJ2-5 | . | many | TRBV27 | TGTGCCAGCAGTTTAGCGGGACTGGGGTCAGAGACCCAGTACTTC | CASSLAGLGSETQYF
TRBJ2-2 | TRBD1 | many | TRBV5-1 | TGCGCCAGCACCTACAGGGGGGCCAACACCGGGGAGCTGTTTTTT | CASTYRGANTGELFF
TRBJ1-5 | . | many | TRBV10-2 | TGCGCCAGCAGTGAGAAGGCCAATCAGCCCCAGCATTTT | CASSEKANQPQHF
TRBJ1-6 | . | many | TRBV16 | TGTGCCAGCAGCCAAGGGAGCTCCTATAATTCACCCCTCCACTTT | CASSQGSSYNSPLHF
TRBJ1-2 | . | few | TRBV28 | TGTGCCAGCAGAGGGGCAGGGCCACGAAACTATGGCTACACCTTC | CASRGAGPRNYGYTF
TRBJ1-4 | . | many | TRBV20-1 | TGCAGTGCTAGTATAGGCCACCAGAATGAAAAACTGTTTTTT | CSASIGHQNEKLFF
TRBJ2-3 | . | many | TRBV5-4 | TGTGCCAGCAGCTTGGGACAAGATACGCAGTATTTT | CASSLGQDTQYF
TRBJ2-7 | TRBD2 | many | TRBV5-5 | TGTGCCAGCAGCTTGGCAGCGGGAGGACTAAAAAAAGAGCAGTACTTC | CASSLAAGGLKKEQYF
TRBJ2-3 | . | many | TRBV5-8 | TGTGCCAGCAGCTGGGGGGGCAGTAACCGGGCAACAGATACGCAGTATTTT | CASSWGGSNRATDTQYF
TRBJ1-5 | . | many | TRBV20-1 | TGCAGTGCTGCGGGGACTAGCAATCAGCCCCAGCATTTT | CSAAGTSNQPQHF
TRBJ1-6 | . | many | TRBV6-1 | TGTGCCAGCAGACCGGGACTCCAAAATTCACCCCTCCACTTT | CASRPGLQNSPLHF
TRBJ2-1 | TRBD1 | many | TRBV5-1 | TGCGCCAGCAGCTTAGGGCTGGGACAGGGATACAATGAGCAGTTCTTC | CASSLGLGQGYNEQFF
TRBJ2-1 | . | few | TRBV19 | TGTGCCAGTAGTATGGGGCGGGGCTCCTACAATGAGCAGTTCTTC | CASSMGRGSYNEQFF
TRBJ2-5 | TRBD1 | few | TRBV27 | TGTGCCAGCAGTTCCGCGCTTGGGACAGCCCCAACCCAGTACTTC | CASSSALGTAPTQYF
TRBJ2-5 | . | many | TRBV24-1 | TGTGCCACCAGCAGTGGGGAGATCACCCAGTACTTC | CATSSGEITQYF
TRBJ2-1 | TRBD2 | many | TRBV6-5 | TGTGCCAGCAGTTGGGGACTAACTAACAATGAGCAGTTCTTC | CASSWGLTNNEQFF
TRBJ2-1 | . | many | TRBV27 | TGTGCCAGCAGTCGGGGGGCGGAGAAGCAGTTCTTC | CASSRGAEKQFF
TRBJ2-5 | . | many | TRBV4-1 | TGCGCCAGCAGCCAAGTTCCGGAAGAGACCCAGTACTTC | CASSQVPEETQYF